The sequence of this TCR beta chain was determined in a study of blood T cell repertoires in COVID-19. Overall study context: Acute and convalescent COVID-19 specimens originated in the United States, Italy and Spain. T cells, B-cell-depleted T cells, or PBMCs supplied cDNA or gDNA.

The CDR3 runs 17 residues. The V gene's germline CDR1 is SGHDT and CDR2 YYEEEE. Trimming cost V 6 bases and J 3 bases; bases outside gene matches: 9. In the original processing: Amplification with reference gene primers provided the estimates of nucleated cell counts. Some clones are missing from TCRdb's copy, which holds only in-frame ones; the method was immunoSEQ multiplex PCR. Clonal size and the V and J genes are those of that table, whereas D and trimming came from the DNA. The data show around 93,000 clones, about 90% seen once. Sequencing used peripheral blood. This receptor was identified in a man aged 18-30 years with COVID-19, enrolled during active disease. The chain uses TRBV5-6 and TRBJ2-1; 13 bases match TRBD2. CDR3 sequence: CASTKLGLAGFYNEQFF. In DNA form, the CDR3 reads TGTGCCAGCACCAAGCTGGGACTAGCGGGATTCTACAATGAGCAGTTCTTC.